The 14 T cell receptor beta chains reported below all come from one sample, sequenced in a study of blood T cell repertoires in COVID-19. The repertoire was sequenced with immunoSEQ multiplex PCR; TCRdb's copy has only in-frame clones and lacks some. Of around 300,000 clones detected, 88% appear once; the ten largest clones hold 9% to 9.5%. Sequencing was done on a sample of peripheral blood. The receptor source for this set is a man between 18 and 29 years old with active or convalescent COVID-19.

This chain joins TRBV6-5 and TRBJ2-3, with D perhaps TRBD2 (7 bases). Germline CDR1 MNHEY, CDR2 SVGAGI. CDR3 size: 16 residues. V was shortened by 4 bases and J by 0 bases, with 14 bases between the two germline ends. The CDR3 nucleotides read TGTGCCAGCAGTTCCTTTGGGGGGGCTAGCACAGATACGCAGTATTTT. Protein: CASSSFGGASTDTQYF.

V and J are TRBV2 and TRBJ2-2; D is possibly TRBD1 (6 bases). Germline V gene data show CDR1 as SNHLY and CDR2 as FYNNEI. Trimming shortened V by 8 bases and J by 5 bases, and 15 bases separated the two germline ends. This CDR3 has 14 residues. The CDR3 nucleotides read TGTGCCAGCCTAACAGGGTCAGGGACCGGGGAGCTGTTTTTT. Its translation: CASLTGSGTGELFF.

The rearrangement joins TRBV5-8 to TRBJ2-5, with 10 nucleotides matching TRBD2. The V and J ends lost 2 bases and 0 bases, in that order; junction bases with no gene match: 7. Per the germline V gene, CDR1 is SGHTS and CDR2 is YDEGEE. The length of the CDR3 is 17 residues. The CDR3 DNA follows: TGTGCCAGCAGCTTTCGGACTAGCGGACACTACCAAGAGACCCAGTACTTC. Its translation is CASSFRTSGHYQETQYF.

This chain connects TRBV12-3 or TRBV12-4 to TRBJ1-1; tentative D call: TRBD1 (5 bases). Trimming stripped 6 bases from V and 8 bases from J, with 7 bases between. The CDR3 sequence is 10 residues long. This CDR3 reads CASSQGEAFF. CDR3 in DNA: TGTGCCAGCAGCCAGGGAGAAGCTTTCTTT.

The chain carries TRBV7-7 and TRBJ2-2, with D possibly matching TRBD1 (5 bases). V shed 5 bases and J shed 2 bases, with 12 bases lying between them. The CDR3 sequence is 15 residues long. Per germline, CDR1 SSHAT and CDR2 FNYEAQ (reference sequence). The CDR3 DNA is TGTGCCAGCAGCCCAGACAGTTTTAACACCGGGGAGCTGTTTTTT. Its protein is CASSPDSFNTGELFF.

The chain couples TRBV24-1 to TRBJ2-2; 8 bases map to TRBD1. This CDR3 spans 18 amino acids. Germline CDR1 reads KGHDR; CDR2 reads SFDVKD. V shed 4 bases, J shed 1 base, and the junction held 10 bases outside the gene matches. The CDR3 protein is CATSDAPPRGRNTGELFF. The CDR3, as DNA: TGTGCCACCAGTGACGCACCTCCCAGGGGGCGGAACACCGGGGAGCTGTTTTTT.

The V call is TRBV7-9, the J call TRBJ1-6; 7 bases match TRBD1. CDR1 is SEHNR and CDR2 is FQNEAQ in the germline V gene (reference sequence). Trimming took 1 base from V and 8 from J; bases not matched to a gene: 11. CDR3 length equals 17 residues. The CDR3 is CASSLGGRDRAYSPLHF. The DNA for the CDR3 is TGTGCCAGCAGCTTAGGTGGTAGGGACAGAGCTTATTCACCCCTCCACTTT.

A single count supports this clone. The chain couples TRBV7-2 to TRBJ2-7; 9 bases match TRBD1. With V trimmed by 1 base and J by 3 bases, 10 bases remained unmatched. From germline, CDR1 is SGHTA and CDR2 FQGNSA. The CDR3 consists of 17 residues. This CDR3 reads CASSLGQGTGRRYEQYF. CDR3 DNA: TGTGCCAGCAGCTTAGGACAAGGGACAGGGAGGCGCTACGAGCAGTACTTC. Looking up the rest from reference TRBV7-2 and TRBJ2-7 gives the full variable domain: GAGVSQSPSNKVTEKGKDVELRCDPISGHTALYWYRQSLGQGLEFLIYFQGNSAPDKSGLPSDRFSAERTGGSVSTLTIQRTQQEDSAVYLCASSLGQGTGRRYEQYFGPGTRLTVT.

This clone was seen once. This rearrangement joins TRBV13 to TRBJ2-1; maybe TRBD2 (6 bases). The CDR3 is 16 amino acids. V gave up 1 base and J gave up 9 bases, with 19 bases separating them. Germline CDR1 PRHDT, CDR2 FYEKMQ (reference sequence). In DNA, the CDR3 is TGTGCCAGCAGCTTAGCTACCGAGCGGGTGCCTCTTGAGCAGTTCTTC. It is translated as CASSLATERVPLEQFF.

The J gene is TRBJ2-1, the V gene TRBV4-1, with 15 positions matching TRBD2. V lost 8 bases and J lost 5; bases outside the gene matches: 10. Germline values: CDR1 MGHRA, CDR2 YSYEKL. The CDR3 is 17 amino acids. CDR3 in DNA: TGCGCCAGCCGACAGGGACTAGCGGGGGGTGGGGACAATGAGCAGTTCTTC. Translation: CASRQGLAGGGDNEQFF.

The rearrangement links TRBV4-1 to TRBJ1-2; no firm D call. Germline-derived CDR1 and CDR2 are MGHRA and YSYEKL. Trimming pared 0 bases from V and 4 bases from J, leaving 12 bases between. The CDR3 totals 15 residues. The CDR3 sequence is CASSQESPPSYGYTF. The CDR3 DNA reads as TGCGCCAGCAGCCAAGAAAGCCCCCCGAGCTATGGCTACACCTTC.

This clone was counted a few times. The chain joins TRBV4-1 to TRBJ2-2; 7 bases agree with TRBD2. The length of the CDR3 is 16 residues. The germline CDR1 and CDR2 sequences are MGHRA and YSYEKL. The V and J ends lost 4 bases and 4 bases, in that order; junction bases with no gene match: 9. The DNA for the CDR3 is TGCGCCAGCAGCCTTGGGGGGGGATCGCCCACCGGGGAGCTGTTTTTT. Protein: CASSLGGGSPTGELFF.

The chain links TRBV18 to TRBJ1-4; D ambiguous. CDR3 length: 13 amino acids. CDR1 and CDR2 (germline): KGHSH, LQKENI. V was pared by 3 bases and J by 6 bases, with 8 bases between. CDR3 sequence reads: CASSPRGDEKLFF. The DNA for the CDR3 is TGTGCCAGCTCACCCCGCGGGGATGAAAAACTGTTTTTT.

The chain employs TRBV5-4 and TRBJ2-3, with 9 bases lining up with TRBD2. Unmatched junction bases numbered 0, after V lost 0 bases and J lost 4 bases. From germline, CDR1 is SGHNT and CDR2 YYREEE (reference sequence). This CDR3 spans 14 amino acids. The CDR3 sequence is CASSLGGGADTQYF. In DNA, the CDR3 is TGTGCCAGCAGCTTGGGCGGGGGGGCAGATACGCAGTATTTT.